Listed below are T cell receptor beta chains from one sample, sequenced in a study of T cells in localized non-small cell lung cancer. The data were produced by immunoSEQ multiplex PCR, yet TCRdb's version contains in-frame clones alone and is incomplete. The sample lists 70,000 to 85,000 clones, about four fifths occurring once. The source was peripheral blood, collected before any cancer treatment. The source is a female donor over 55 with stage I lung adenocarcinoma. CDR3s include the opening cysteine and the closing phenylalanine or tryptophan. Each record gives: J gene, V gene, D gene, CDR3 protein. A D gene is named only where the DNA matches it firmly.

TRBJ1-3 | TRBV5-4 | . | CASSSTLGPRSGNTIYF
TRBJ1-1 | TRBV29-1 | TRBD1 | CSGKTGGSTEAFF
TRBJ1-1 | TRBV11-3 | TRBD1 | CASSSTGQGPSEAFF
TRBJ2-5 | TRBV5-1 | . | CASSSAGTAQETQYF
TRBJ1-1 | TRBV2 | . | CASYSTGSNTEAFF
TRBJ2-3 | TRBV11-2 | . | CASSLVGGGQLAADTQYF
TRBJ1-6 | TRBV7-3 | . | CASSLDTNSPLHF
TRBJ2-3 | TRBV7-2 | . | CASSYDYGAGTDTQYF
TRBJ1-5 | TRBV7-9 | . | CASSLGAGSSNQPQHF
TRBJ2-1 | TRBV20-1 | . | CSAGRNEQFF